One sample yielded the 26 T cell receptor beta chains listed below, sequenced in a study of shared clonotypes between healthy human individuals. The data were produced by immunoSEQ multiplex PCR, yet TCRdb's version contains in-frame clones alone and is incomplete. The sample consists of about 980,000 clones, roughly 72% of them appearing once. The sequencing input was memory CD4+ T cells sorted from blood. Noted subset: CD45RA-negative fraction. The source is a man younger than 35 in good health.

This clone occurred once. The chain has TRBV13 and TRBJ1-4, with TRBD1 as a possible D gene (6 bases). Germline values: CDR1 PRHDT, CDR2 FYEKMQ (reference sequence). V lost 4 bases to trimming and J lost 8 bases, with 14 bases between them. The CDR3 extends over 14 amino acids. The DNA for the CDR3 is TGTGCCAGCAGCTCCCAGGGAGGGGGGGAAAAACTGTTTTTT. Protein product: CASSSQGGGEKLFF.

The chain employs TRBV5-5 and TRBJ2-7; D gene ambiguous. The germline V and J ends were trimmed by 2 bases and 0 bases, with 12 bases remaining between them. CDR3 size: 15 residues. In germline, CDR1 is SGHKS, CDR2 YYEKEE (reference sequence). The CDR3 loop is CASSFAGESSYEQYF. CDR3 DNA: TGTGCCAGCAGCTTCGCTGGCGAGAGCTCCTACGAGCAGTACTTC.

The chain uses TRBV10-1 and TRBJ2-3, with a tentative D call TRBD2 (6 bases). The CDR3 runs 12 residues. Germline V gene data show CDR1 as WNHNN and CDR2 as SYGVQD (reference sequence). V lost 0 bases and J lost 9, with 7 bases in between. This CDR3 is CASSESAGTQYF. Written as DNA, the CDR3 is TGCGCCAGCAGTGAGTCGGCGGGAACGCAGTATTTT.

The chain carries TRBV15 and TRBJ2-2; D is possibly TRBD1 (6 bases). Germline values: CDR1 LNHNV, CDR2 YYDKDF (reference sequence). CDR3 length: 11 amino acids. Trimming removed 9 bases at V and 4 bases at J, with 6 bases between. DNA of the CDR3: TGTGCCACACAGGGCACCGGGGAGCTGTTTTTT. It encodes CATQGTGELFF.

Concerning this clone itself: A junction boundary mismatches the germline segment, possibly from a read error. CDR3 sequence reads: CASSQGLAGAGGELFF. In DNA, the CDR3 is TGTGCTAGCAGCCAGGGACTAGCGGGAGCTGGCGGGGAGCTGTTTTTT. The gene calls are TRBV7-7 and TRBJ2-2; 14 bases match TRBD2. This CDR3 has 16 amino acids. Germline V CDR1 and CDR2: SSHAT, FNYEAQ (reference sequence).

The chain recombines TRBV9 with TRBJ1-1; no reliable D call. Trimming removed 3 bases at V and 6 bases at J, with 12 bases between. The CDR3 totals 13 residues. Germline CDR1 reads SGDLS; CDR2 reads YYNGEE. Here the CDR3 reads CASSETPGAEAFF. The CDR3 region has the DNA TGTGCCAGCAGCGAGACACCTGGGGCTGAAGCTTTCTTT.

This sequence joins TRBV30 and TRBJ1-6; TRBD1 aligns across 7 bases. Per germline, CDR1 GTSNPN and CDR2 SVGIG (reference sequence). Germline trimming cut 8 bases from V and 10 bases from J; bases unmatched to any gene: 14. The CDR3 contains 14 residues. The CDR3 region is CATQHRGGRSPLHF. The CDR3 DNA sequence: TGTGCCACCCAACACAGGGGAGGCCGCTCACCCCTCCACTTT. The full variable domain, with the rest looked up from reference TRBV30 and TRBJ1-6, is SQTIHQWPATLVQPVGSPLSLECTVEGTSNPNLYWYRQAAGRGLQLLFYSVGIGQISSEVPQNLSASRPQDRQFILSSKKLLLSDSGFYLCATQHRGGRSPLHFGNGTRLTVT.

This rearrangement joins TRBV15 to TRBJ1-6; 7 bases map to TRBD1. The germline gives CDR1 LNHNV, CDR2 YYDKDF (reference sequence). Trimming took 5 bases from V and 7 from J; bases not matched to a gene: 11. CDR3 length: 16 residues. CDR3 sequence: CATSRAKDRKNSPLHF. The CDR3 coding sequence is TGTGCCACCAGCCGTGCAAAGGACAGGAAAAATTCACCCCTCCACTTT.

CDR3 nucleotides: TGTGCCAGCTCTCCGACGACAGGGTCCTATGGCTACACCTTC. Translating it yields CASSPTTGSYGYTF. V usage is TRBV18 and J usage is TRBJ1-2; TRBD1 aligns across 7 bases. Germline values: CDR1 KGHSH, CDR2 LQKENI. The CDR3 totals 14 residues. Germline trimming cut 6 bases from V and 4 bases from J; bases unmatched to any gene: 8. Variable domain in full (rest from reference TRBV18 and TRBJ1-2): NAGVMQNPRHLVRRRGQEARLRCSPMKGHSHVYWYRQLPEEGLKFMVYLQKENIIDESGMPKERFSAEFPKEGPSILRIQQVVRGDSAAYFCASSPTTGSYGYTFGSGTRLTVV.

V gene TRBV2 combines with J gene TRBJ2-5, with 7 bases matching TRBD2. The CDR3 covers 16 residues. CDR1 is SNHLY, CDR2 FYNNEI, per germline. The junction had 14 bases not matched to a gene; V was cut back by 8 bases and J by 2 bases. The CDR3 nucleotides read TGTGCCAGCCCCGCTCCGCGGGGGACCCGACAAGAGACCCAGTACTTC. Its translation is CASPAPRGTRQETQYF.

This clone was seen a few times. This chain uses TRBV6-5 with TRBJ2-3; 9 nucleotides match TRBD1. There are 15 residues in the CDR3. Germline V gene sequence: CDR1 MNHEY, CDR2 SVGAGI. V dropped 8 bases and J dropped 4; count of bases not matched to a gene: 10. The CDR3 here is CASRSGQGPADTQYF. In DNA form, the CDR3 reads TGTGCCAGCCGATCGGGACAGGGTCCAGCAGATACGCAGTATTTT.

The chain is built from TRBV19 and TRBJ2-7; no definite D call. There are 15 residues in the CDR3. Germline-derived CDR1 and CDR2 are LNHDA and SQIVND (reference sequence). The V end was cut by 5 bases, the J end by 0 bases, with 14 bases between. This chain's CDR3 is CASSLSGHGSYEQYF. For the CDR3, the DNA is TGTGCCAGTAGTTTATCCGGGCACGGCTCCTACGAGCAGTACTTC.

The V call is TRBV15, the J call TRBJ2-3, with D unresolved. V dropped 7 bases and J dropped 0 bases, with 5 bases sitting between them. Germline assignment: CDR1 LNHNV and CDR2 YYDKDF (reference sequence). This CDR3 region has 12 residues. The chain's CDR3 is CATKGSTDTQYF. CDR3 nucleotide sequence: TGTGCCACCAAAGGGAGCACAGATACGCAGTATTTT.

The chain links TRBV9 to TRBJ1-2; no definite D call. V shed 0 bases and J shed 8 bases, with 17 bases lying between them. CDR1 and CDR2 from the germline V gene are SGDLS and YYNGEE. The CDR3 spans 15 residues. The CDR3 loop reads CASSVGAAKAGGYTF. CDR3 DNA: TGTGCCAGCAGCGTAGGGGCGGCCAAGGCGGGCGGCTACACCTTC.

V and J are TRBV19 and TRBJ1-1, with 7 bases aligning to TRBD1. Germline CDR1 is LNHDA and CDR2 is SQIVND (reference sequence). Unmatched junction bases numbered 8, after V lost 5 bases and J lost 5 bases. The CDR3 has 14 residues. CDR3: CASSHGPGGTEAFF. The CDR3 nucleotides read TGTGCCAGTAGTCACGGACCAGGGGGGACTGAAGCTTTCTTT.

The CDR3 nucleotides read TGTGCCAGCAGTTACTCCGAACAGAACACTGAAGCTTTCTTT. This sequence encodes CASSYSEQNTEAFF. The chain links TRBV6-5 to TRBJ1-1; D is uncertain. Germline values: CDR1 MNHEY, CDR2 SVGAGI. Trimming removed 0 bases from V and 1 base from J, with 6 bases in between. The CDR3 sequence is 14 residues long.

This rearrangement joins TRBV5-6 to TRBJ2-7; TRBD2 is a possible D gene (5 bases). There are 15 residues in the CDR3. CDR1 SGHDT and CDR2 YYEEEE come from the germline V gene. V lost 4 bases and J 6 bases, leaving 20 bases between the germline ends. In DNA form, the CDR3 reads TGTGCCAGCAGCCCCGATCCGGGGTTGTCGGGCGAGCAGTACTTC. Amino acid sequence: CASSPDPGLSGEQYF.

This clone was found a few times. CDR3 bases: TGTGCCAGCAGCTTAACGGAGGCGGGGACTAGCACAGATACGCAGTATTTT. Translating it yields CASSLTEAGTSTDTQYF. The genes are TRBV7-3 and TRBJ2-3, with D maybe TRBD2 (6 bases). In germline, CDR1 is SGHTA, CDR2 FQGTGA. With 0 bases removed from V and 0 bases from J, the gap between germline ends came to 13 bases. CDR3 size: 17 residues.

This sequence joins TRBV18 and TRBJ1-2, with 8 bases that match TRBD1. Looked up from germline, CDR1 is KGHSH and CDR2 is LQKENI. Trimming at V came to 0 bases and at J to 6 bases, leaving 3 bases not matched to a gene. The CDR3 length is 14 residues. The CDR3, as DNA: TGTGCCAGCTCACCACCGGGACAGGTTCATGGCTACACCTTC. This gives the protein CASSPPGQVHGYTF.

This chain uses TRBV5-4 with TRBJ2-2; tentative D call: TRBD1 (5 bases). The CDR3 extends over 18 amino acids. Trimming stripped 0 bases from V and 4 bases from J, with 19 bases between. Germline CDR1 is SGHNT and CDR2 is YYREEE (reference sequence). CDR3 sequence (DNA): TGTGCCAGCAGCTTGGTTCCAGAGTTGGGGCTGAGCACCGGGGAGCTGTTTTTT. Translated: CASSLVPELGLSTGELFF.

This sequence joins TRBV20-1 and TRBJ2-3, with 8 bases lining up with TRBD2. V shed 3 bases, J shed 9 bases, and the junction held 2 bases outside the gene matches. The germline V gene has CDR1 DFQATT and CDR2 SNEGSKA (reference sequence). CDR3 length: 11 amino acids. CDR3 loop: CSASGGATQYF. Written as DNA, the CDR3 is TGCAGTGCTAGCGGGGGGGCCACGCAGTATTTT.

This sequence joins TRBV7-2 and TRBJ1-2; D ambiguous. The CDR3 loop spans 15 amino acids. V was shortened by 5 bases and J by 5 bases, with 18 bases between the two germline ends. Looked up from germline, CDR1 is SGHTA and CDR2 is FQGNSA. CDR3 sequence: CASSPWADSGYGYTF. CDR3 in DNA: TGTGCCAGCAGCCCGTGGGCAGACTCGGGGTATGGCTACACCTTC.

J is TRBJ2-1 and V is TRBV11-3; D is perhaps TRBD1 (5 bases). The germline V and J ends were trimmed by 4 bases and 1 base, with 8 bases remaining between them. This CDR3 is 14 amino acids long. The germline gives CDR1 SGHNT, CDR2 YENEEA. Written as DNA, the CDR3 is TGTGCCAGCAGCTCGCAGGGATCCTACAATGAGCAGTTCTTC. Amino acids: CASSSQGSYNEQFF.

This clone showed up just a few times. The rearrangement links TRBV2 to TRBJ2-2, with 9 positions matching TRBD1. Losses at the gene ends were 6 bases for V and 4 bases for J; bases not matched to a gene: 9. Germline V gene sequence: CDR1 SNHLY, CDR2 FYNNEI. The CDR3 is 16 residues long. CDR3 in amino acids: CASRGGQGSGTGELFF. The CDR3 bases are TGTGCCAGCAGGGGGGGACAGGGATCAGGCACCGGGGAGCTGTTTTTT.

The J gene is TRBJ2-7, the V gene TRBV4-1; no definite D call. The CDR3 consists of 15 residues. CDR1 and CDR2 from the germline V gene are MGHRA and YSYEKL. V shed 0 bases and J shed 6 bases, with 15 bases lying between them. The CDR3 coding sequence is TGCGCCAGCAGCCAAGAAAGCCAGTTGAAGGTCGAGCAGTACTTC. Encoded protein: CASSQESQLKVEQYF.

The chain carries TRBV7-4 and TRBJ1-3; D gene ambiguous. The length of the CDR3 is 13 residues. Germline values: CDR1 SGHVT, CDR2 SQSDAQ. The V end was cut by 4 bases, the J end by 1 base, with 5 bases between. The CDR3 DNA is TGTGCCAGCAGCTGGGATTCTGGAAACACCATATATTTT. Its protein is CASSWDSGNTIYF.